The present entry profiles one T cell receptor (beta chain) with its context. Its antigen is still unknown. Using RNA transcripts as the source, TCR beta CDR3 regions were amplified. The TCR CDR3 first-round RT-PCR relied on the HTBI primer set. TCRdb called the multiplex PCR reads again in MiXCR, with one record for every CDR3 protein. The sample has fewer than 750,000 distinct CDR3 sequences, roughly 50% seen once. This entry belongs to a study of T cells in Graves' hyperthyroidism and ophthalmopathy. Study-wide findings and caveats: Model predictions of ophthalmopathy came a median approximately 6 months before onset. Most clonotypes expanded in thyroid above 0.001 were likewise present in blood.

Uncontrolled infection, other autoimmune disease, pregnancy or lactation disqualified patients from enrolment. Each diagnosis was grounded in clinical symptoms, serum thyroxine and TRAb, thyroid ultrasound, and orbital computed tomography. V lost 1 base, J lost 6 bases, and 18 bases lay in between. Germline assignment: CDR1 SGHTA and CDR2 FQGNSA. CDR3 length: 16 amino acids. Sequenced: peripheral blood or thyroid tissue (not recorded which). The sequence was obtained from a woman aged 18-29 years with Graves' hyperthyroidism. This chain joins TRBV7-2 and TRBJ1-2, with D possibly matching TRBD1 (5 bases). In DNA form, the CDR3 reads TGTGCCAGCAGCTTAGTCTCAGGGAGGAAAAAAAATGGCTACACCTTC. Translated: CASSLVSGRKKNGYTF. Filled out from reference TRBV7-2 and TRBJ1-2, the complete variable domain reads GAGVSQSPSNKVTEKGKDVELRCDPISGHTALYWYRQSLGQGLEFLIYFQGNSAPDKSGLPSDRFSAERTGGSVSTLTIQRTQQEDSAVYLCASSLVSGRKKNGYTFGSGTRLTVV.